This T cell receptor beta chain was identified in a study of control samples from healthy donors and cancer patients. The length of the CDR3 is 13 residues. Trimming took off 0 bases at V and 11 bases at J, with 13 bases between the two ends. Germline CDR1 SGHDN, CDR2 FVKESK. This clone was observed a single time. The table came from immunoSEQ multiplex PCR; TCRdb's copy has only in-frame clones and leaves some out. In the table there are 75,000 to 95,000 clones, about nine tenths of which are singletons. This chain joins TRBV14 and TRBJ1-1; unclear D gene. The sequence was collected from a young woman in good health. Sequenced: blood. The DNA of the CDR3 is TGTGCCAGCAGCCAAGAGCTTGACGGGTATGCTTTCTTT. The encoded protein is CASSQELDGYAFF. The whole variable domain, remainder taken from reference TRBV14 and TRBJ1-1, is EAGVTQFPSHSVIEKGQTVTLRCDPISGHDNLYWYRRVMGKEIKFLLHFVKESKQDESGMPNNRFLAERTGGTYSTLKVQPAELEDSGVYFCASSQELDGYAFFGQGTRLTVV.